This T cell receptor beta chain was captured by sequencing in a study of blood T cell repertoires in COVID-19. Points on this clone: Other DNA sequences in this specimen translate into the identical CDR3.

Original processing methods: Amplification of reference gene primers was used by the study to estimate nucleated cell counts. The data were produced by immunoSEQ multiplex PCR, yet TCRdb's version contains in-frame clones alone and is incomplete. V and J calls and clone size are given by that table; D and trimming were obtained from the DNA. The table shows over 200,000 clones, with 86% occurring only once. The study drew participants aged roughly 18 to 95 years from roughly 25 US areas. Source material: PBMCs or T cells enriched from blood (not recorded which). The receptor's source is a woman aged 45-60 years in a cohort exposed to, infected with or recovered from COVID-19 (not recorded which).

CDR3 DNA: TGTGCCAGCAGTTTAAGCGGGGGGGTCAATGAGCAGTTCTTC. Translation gives CASSLSGGVNEQFF. The rearrangement links TRBV27 to TRBJ2-1, with 10 bases matching TRBD2. Germline V gene sequence: CDR1 MNHEY, CDR2 SMNVEV (reference sequence). This CDR3 region has 14 residues. V was pared by 2 bases and J by 6 bases, with 1 base of the junction left unmatched.